Each of the 25 T cell receptor beta chains below was sequenced from the same sample in a study of identical twins. Via MiXCR, TCRdb re-called the 5' RACE reads, giving one row per CDR3 protein. The sample holds 410,000 or so distinct CDR3 sequences, roughly 18% seen once. What was sequenced was naive T cells sorted from blood. These TCRs come from a man aged 50-59 years in good health.

There are a few counts of this clonotype. This chain uses TRBV20-1 with TRBJ2-7; no firm D call. Trimming stripped 0 bases from V and 3 bases from J, with 9 bases between. CDR3 length equals 13 residues. Germline-derived CDR1 and CDR2 are DFQATT and SNEGSKA (reference sequence). The CDR3 DNA reads as TGCAGTGCTAGAGATGAAAGGGTCTACGAGCAGTACTTC. It codes for CSARDERVYEQYF.

The chain carries TRBV18 and TRBJ2-2; a possible D gene is TRBD2 (6 bases). CDR1 is KGHSH and CDR2 is LQKENI in the germline V gene. The CDR3 totals 15 residues. The V end was cut by 4 bases, the J end by 3 bases, with 12 bases between. The CDR3 protein is CASSLAGTDTGELFF. In DNA, the CDR3 is TGTGCCAGCTCACTTGCCGGGACTGACACCGGGGAGCTGTTTTTT.

This clonotype was counted a few times. The rearrangement links TRBV7-2 to TRBJ2-1; 8 bases map to TRBD2. Germline lookup yields CDR1 SGHTA and CDR2 FQGNSA. The V segment lost 2 bases and the J segment 6 bases; nucleotides outside the gene matches: 12. This CDR3 contains 17 residues. The CDR3 DNA sequence: TGTGCCAGCAGCTTAAGTTTCGGGGGGGCTAGTCTCAATGAGCAGTTCTTC. Translated: CASSLSFGGASLNEQFF.

This clonotype was detected only a few times. The gene calls are TRBV6-2 or TRBV6-3 and TRBJ2-1, with TRBD2 matching 10 bases. The V gene's germline CDR1 is MNHEY and CDR2 SVGEGT. After removal of 8 bases from V and 7 bases from J, the junction contained 8 bases not matched to a gene. CDR3 size: 14 residues. The CDR3 is CASLEAGGTNEQFF. The CDR3 bases are TGTGCCAGCTTGGAAGCGGGAGGGACGAATGAGCAGTTCTTC.

There are many counts of this clonotype. V and J are TRBV7-2 and TRBJ2-7; D is possibly TRBD1 (5 bases). The ends were cut back, 5 bases at V and 2 bases at J, with 13 bases in the middle. This CDR3 is 14 amino acids long. The germline V gene has CDR1 SGHTA and CDR2 FQGNSA. The CDR3: CASSIDSHAYEQYF. DNA of the CDR3: TGTGCCAGCAGCATAGACAGCCATGCCTACGAGCAGTACTTC.

The genes are TRBV29-1 and TRBJ2-7; either TRBD1 or TRBD2 may supply D (5 bases each). There are 15 residues in the CDR3. Trimming stripped 2 bases from V and 5 bases from J, with 19 bases between. The germline V gene has CDR1 SQVTM and CDR2 ANQGSEA. In DNA form, the CDR3 reads TGCAGCGTTGAAACCCGGGCAGGGAGAATCAACGAGCAGTACTTC. It is translated as CSVETRAGRINEQYF.

This clonotype was recorded many times. The V call is TRBV4-3, the J call TRBJ1-3, with no clear D. Germline CDR1 reads LGHNA; CDR2 reads YSLEER. This CDR3 is built from 17 residues. V was clipped by 0 bases and J by 0 bases, with 12 bases between them. The CDR3 sequence: CASSQEGATDSGNTIYF. CDR3 nucleotide sequence: TGCGCCAGCAGCCAAGAGGGTGCTACAGACTCTGGAAACACCATATATTTT.

This clonotype was counted ten times or more. The chain is built from TRBV15 and TRBJ1-2, with D possibly TRBD1 on 5 matching bases. Per germline, CDR1 LNHNV and CDR2 YYDKDF (reference sequence). CDR3 size: 12 residues. The V gene lost 0 bases and the J gene lost 8 bases, with 7 bases spanning the gap. The CDR3 region is CATSREGDGYTF. CDR3 DNA: TGTGCCACCAGCAGAGAAGGGGACGGCTACACCTTC. The full variable domain, with the rest looked up from reference TRBV15 and TRBJ1-2, is DAMVIQNPRYQVTQFGKPVTLSCSQTLNHNVMYWYQQKSSQAPKLLFHYYDKDFNNEADTPDNFQSRRPNTSFCFLDIRSPGLGDTAMYLCATSREGDGYTFGSGTRLTVV.

There are a few counts of this clonotype. The chain joins TRBV20-1 to TRBJ1-1, with a weak D call TRBD1 (5 bases). This CDR3 contains 13 residues. V shed 3 bases and J shed 0 bases, with 8 bases lying between them. The germline gives CDR1 DFQATT, CDR2 SNEGSKA (reference sequence). The chain's CDR3 is CSASRGMNTEAFF. CDR3 DNA sequence: TGCAGTGCTAGCCGGGGGATGAACACTGAAGCTTTCTTT.

This clonotype was found a few times. The chain has TRBV12-3 or TRBV12-4 and TRBJ1-3; 8 bases are shared with TRBD1. The CDR3 is 17 residues long. J gave up 4 bases and V 3 bases, and 11 bases lay outside the gene matches. The chain's CDR3 is CASSLRRQGTGGNTIYF. The CDR3 bases are TGTGCCAGCAGTTTGAGAAGGCAGGGGACAGGCGGAAACACCATATATTTT.

The rearrangement links TRBV27 to TRBJ2-7, with 7 bases that match TRBD2. There are 15 residues in the CDR3. CDR1 is MNHEY and CDR2 is SMNVEV in the germline V gene (reference sequence). J lost 3 bases, V lost 3 bases, and 8 bases had no gene match. This chain's CDR3 is CASSLREGRNYEQYF. DNA for the CDR3: TGTGCCAGCAGTTTGAGGGAGGGGCGGAACTACGAGCAGTACTTC.

The CDR3 DNA is TGTGCCAGCAGCCCTCCCGACAGGGGAGGCACTGAAGCTTTCTTT. Amino acid sequence: CASSPPDRGGTEAFF. The V and J genes are TRBV28 and TRBJ1-1, with 8 bases matching TRBD1. Germline CDR1 MDHEN, CDR2 SYDVKM. The CDR3 contains 15 residues. V lost 6 bases, J lost 4 bases, and 10 bases stayed unmatched.

DNA of the CDR3: TGCAGCGTTGTTTTACAGGGTGGTACGAATCAGCCCCAGCATTTT. Translation gives CSVVLQGGTNQPQHF. The rearrangement links TRBV29-1 to TRBJ1-5; maybe TRBD1 (6 bases). The CDR3 is made up of 15 amino acids. CDR1 and CDR2 from the germline V gene are SQVTM and ANQGSEA. Deletions cut 4 bases from V and 4 bases from J, with 17 bases between.

This rearrangement joins TRBV20-1 to TRBJ2-1; 7 positions match TRBD2. Germline-derived CDR1 and CDR2 are DFQATT and SNEGSKA (reference sequence). There are 12 residues in the CDR3. V shed 6 bases, J shed 7 bases, and the junction held 6 bases outside the gene matches. CDR3 sequence: CSAGRVSNEQFF. The DNA for the CDR3 is TGCAGTGCGGGGAGGGTATCTAATGAGCAGTTCTTC.

This clonotype was seen a handful of times. The chain carries TRBV29-1 and TRBJ2-5; 12 nucleotides line up with TRBD2. V shed 1 base, J shed 5 bases, and the junction held 2 bases outside the gene matches. CDR1 is SQVTM and CDR2 is ANQGSEA in the germline V gene. The CDR3 is 14 amino acids. The CDR3 sequence is CSVEVGTSGETQYF. CDR3 nucleotides: TGCAGCGTTGAAGTCGGGACTAGCGGGGAGACCCAGTACTTC.

This clonotype was found a few times. The chain recombines TRBV7-9 with TRBJ2-7; a possible D gene is TRBD2 (5 bases). There are 17 residues in the CDR3. V was cut by 4 bases and J by 4 bases, with 23 bases left in between. The germline V gene has CDR1 SEHNR and CDR2 FQNEAQ (reference sequence). The CDR3 DNA reads as TGTGCCAGCAGCTACGTGTGGGTGGGCTCTAGCCCTTACGAGCAGTACTTC. Protein sequence: CASSYVWVGSSPYEQYF.

Worth noting for this clonotype: One junction end does not reproduce the germline sequence, and a read error may be involved. V usage is TRBV20-1 and J usage is TRBJ1-3, with D perhaps TRBD1 (5 bases). Per the germline V gene, CDR1 is DFQATT and CDR2 is SNEGSKA (reference sequence). The CDR3 sequence is 14 residues long. This chain's CDR3 is CSADRGGSGDTIYF. CDR3 coding DNA: TGCAGTGCCGATCGGGGGGGGTCTGGAGACACCATATATTTT.

This clonotype was seen just once. The rearrangement joins TRBV7-2 to TRBJ2-3, with 7 bases fitting TRBD2. Germline CDR1 is SGHTA and CDR2 is FQGNSA. The CDR3 is made up of 14 amino acids. V lost 5 bases to trimming and J lost 5 bases; unmatched junction nucleotides: 7. CDR3 DNA: TGTGCCAGCAGCCAAGGGCTAGCGGAAGATACGCAGTATTTT. Its protein is CASSQGLAEDTQYF.

This clonotype has a handful of counts. The chain is built from TRBV20-1 and TRBJ2-3; 7 nucleotides line up with TRBD2. The CDR3 length is 12 residues. V gave up 5 bases and J gave up 4 bases; unmatched junction bases: 3. Per the germline V gene, CDR1 is DFQATT and CDR2 is SNEGSKA (reference sequence). The CDR3 DNA reads as TGCAGTGCTCACCGGGGGGCAGATACGCAGTATTTT. The encoded protein is CSAHRGADTQYF.

Ten or more counts support this clonotype. The chain is built from TRBV12-3 or TRBV12-4 and TRBJ1-4; D is possibly TRBD1 (5 bases). The CDR3 spans 12 residues. With 5 bases removed from V and 8 bases from J, the gap between germline ends came to 9 bases. The DNA for the CDR3 is TGTGCCAGCAGTGGGACGCGCGAAAAACTGTTTTTT. This translates into CASSGTREKLFF.

The chain has TRBV9 and TRBJ2-4, with TRBD1 matching over 7 bases. The V segment lost 0 bases and the J segment 6 bases; nucleotides outside the gene matches: 15. Germline V gene lookup returns CDR1 SGDLS and CDR2 YYNGEE. The CDR3 extends over 18 amino acids. The CDR3 DNA sequence: TGTGCCAGCAGCGTAGCCCCCGGGACAGACGAGGACCCAAACATTCAGTACTTC. Translation: CASSVAPGTDEDPNIQYF.

The V gene is TRBV7-3, the J gene TRBJ2-7, with D perhaps TRBD1 or TRBD2 (5 bases each). Germline assignment: CDR1 SGHTA and CDR2 FQGTGA. The CDR3 loop spans 13 amino acids. V was cut by 2 bases and J by 6 bases, with 11 bases left in between. CDR3 protein: CASSLRRGTEQYF. CDR3 DNA sequence: TGTGCCAGCAGCTTACGTAGAGGGACCGAGCAGTACTTC. Using reference TRBV7-3 and TRBJ2-7 for the parts outside the CDR3, the full variable domain is GAGVSQTPSNKVTEKGKYVELRCDPISGHTALYWYRQSLGQGPEFLIYFQGTGAADDSGLPNDRFFAVRPEGSVSTLKIQRTERGDSAVYLCASSLRRGTEQYFGPGTRLTVT.

This clonotype appeared many times. The CDR3 here is CASSLIKEASSPDTQYF. In DNA, the CDR3 is TGTGCCAGCAGCTTAATCAAGGAGGCTAGCAGTCCAGATACGCAGTATTTT. The rearrangement links TRBV7-6 to TRBJ2-3, with a possible D match to TRBD2 (5 bases). Per germline, CDR1 SGHVS and CDR2 FNYEAQ. CDR3 length equals 17 residues. Deletions cut 2 bases from V and 4 bases from J, with 19 bases between.

DNA for the CDR3: TGTGCCAGCAGTTTCACCAGGGGTCATGGCTACACCTTC. Its protein product is CASSFTRGHGYTF. This chain joins TRBV12-3 or TRBV12-4 and TRBJ1-2, with TRBD1 as a possible D gene (6 bases). V dropped 3 bases and J dropped 6 bases, with 11 bases sitting between them. The CDR3 consists of 13 residues.

This clonotype was observed at least ten times. V gene TRBV29-1 combines with J gene TRBJ1-1; D gene ambiguous. Germline V gives CDR1 SQVTM, CDR2 ANQGSEA. The V gene lost 6 bases and the J gene lost 2 bases, with 4 bases spanning the gap. CDR3 length: 10 amino acids. The DNA of the CDR3 is TGCAGCGTGACCAACACTGAAGCTTTCTTT. Amino acid sequence: CSVTNTEAFF.